Shown below are 23 T cell receptor beta chains from a single sample sequenced in a study of blood T cell repertoires in COVID-19. Profiling relied on immunoSEQ multiplex PCR, and the TCRdb table lists in-frame clones only, not all of them. The sample comprises some 190,000 clones, approximately 77% of which are singletons, and under 12% rests with the top ten. The sequenced sample was peripheral blood. The source of these receptors is a woman over 75 with active or convalescent COVID-19.

The chain recombines TRBV5-5 with TRBJ2-2; tentative D call: TRBD2 (6 bases). Trimming took 3 bases from V and 8 from J, leaving 17 bases between them. This CDR3 spans 15 amino acids. Germline V gives CDR1 SGHKS, CDR2 YYEKEE (reference sequence). The CDR3 coding sequence is TGTGCCAGCAGCTCGGGGGTGGGGTCAAGAGGGGAGCTGTTTTTT. It codes for CASSSGVGSRGELFF.

This chain links TRBV28 with TRBJ2-3; no definite D call. The CDR3 extends over 12 amino acids. The germline V gene encodes CDR1 MDHEN and CDR2 SYDVKM. V dropped 6 bases and J dropped 4 bases, with 8 bases sitting between them. In nucleotides, the CDR3 is TGTGCCAGCAGGCTAGGTCCAGATACGCAGTATTTT. Translating it yields CASRLGPDTQYF.

The rearrangement uses TRBV10-2 and TRBJ2-1; 13 bases align to TRBD2. The V gene end was trimmed by 4 bases and the J gene end by 5 bases; junction bases not matched to a gene: 2. CDR1 and CDR2 from the germline V gene are WSHSY and SAAADI. This CDR3 contains 15 residues. CDR3 protein: CASSGTSGRDNEQFF. The CDR3 nucleotides are TGCGCCAGCAGTGGTACTAGCGGGAGGGACAATGAGCAGTTCTTC.

The chain links TRBV7-2 to TRBJ2-1, with TRBD2 matching 9 bases. CDR3 length: 16 residues. V trimming: 6 bases; J trimming: 1 base; junction bases outside the gene matches: 7. Germline V gives CDR1 SGHTA, CDR2 FQGNSA. CDR3 in DNA: TGTGCCAGCAGTCCGGTAGCGGGAGTGTCCTACAATGAGCAGTTCTTC. Translating it yields CASSPVAGVSYNEQFF.

The CDR3 loop reads CASKEPGGNYNEQFF. The CDR3 DNA reads TGTGCCAGCAAGGAACCTGGCGGGAACTACAATGAGCAGTTCTTC. This chain joins TRBV6-5 and TRBJ2-1, with a weak D call TRBD2 (6 bases). This CDR3 region has 15 residues. Germline CDR1 MNHEY, CDR2 SVGAGI. The V end was cut by 7 bases, the J end by 3 bases, with 16 bases between.

V is TRBV7-6 and J is TRBJ2-1; 7 bases fit TRBD2. V dropped 1 base and J dropped 8; count of bases not matched to a gene: 8. Germline CDR1 SGHVS, CDR2 FNYEAQ. The CDR3 is 15 residues long. The CDR3: CASSLETGRTYEQFF. CDR3 coding DNA: TGTGCCAGCAGCTTAGAGACCGGGAGGACCTATGAGCAGTTCTTC. Based on the CDR3 plus reference TRBV7-6 and TRBJ2-1, the full variable domain is GAGVSQSPRYKVTKRGQDVALRCDPISGHVSLYWYRQALGQGPEFLTYFNYEAQQDKSGLPNDRFSAERPEGSISTLTIQRTEQRDSAMYRCASSLETGRTYEQFFGPGTRLTVL.

This sequence joins TRBV5-8 and TRBJ1-2; 8 bases fit TRBD1. The CDR3 consists of 15 residues. The V gene's germline CDR1 is SGHTS and CDR2 YDEGEE. Trimming took 4 bases from V and 4 from J; bases not matched to a gene: 9. CDR3 nucleotides: TGTGCCAGCAGCGCCTCAGGACAGGGAGGCTATGGCTACACCTTC. Encoded protein: CASSASGQGGYGYTF. Complete variable domain (other parts from reference TRBV5-8 and TRBJ1-2): EAGVTQSPTHLIKTRGQQATLRCSPISGHTSVYWYQQALGLGLQFLLWYDEGEERNRGNFPPRFSGRQFPNYSSELNVNALELEDSALYLCASSASGQGGYGYTFGSGTRLTVV.

This chain joins TRBV6-2 or TRBV6-3 and TRBJ2-1; 7 bases align to TRBD2. The CDR3 covers 15 residues. Germline loops: CDR1 MNHEY, CDR2 SVGEGT. With 8 bases clipped from V and 14 bases from J, the junction kept 21 bases outside the gene matches. The CDR3 sequence: CASGSGTTHPAREFF. CDR3 DNA: TGTGCCAGCGGTTCCGGGACTACCCATCCCGCCCGGGAGTTCTTC.

The rearrangement uses TRBV25-1 and TRBJ2-7; a weak D match, TRBD2 (5 bases). There are 14 residues in the CDR3. V lost 1 base and J 1 base, leaving 8 bases between the germline ends. The germline CDR1 and CDR2 sequences are MGHDK and SYGVNS. The CDR3 DNA sequence: TGTGCCAGCAGTGAATCCGGAGGATCCTACGAGCAGTACTTC. Protein product: CASSESGGSYEQYF.

This rearrangement joins TRBV2 to TRBJ2-7; D uncertain. The CDR3 runs to 14 residues. Trimming took off 7 bases at V and 0 bases at J, with 13 bases between the two ends. Germline V gene lookup returns CDR1 SNHLY and CDR2 FYNNEI. The CDR3 bases are TGTGCCAGCAAACCTGCGTCATACTCCTACGAGCAGTACTTC. This encodes CASKPASYSYEQYF.

This sequence joins TRBV15 and TRBJ1-1; a weak D match, TRBD1 (5 bases). Deletions cut 3 bases from V and 5 bases from J, with 16 bases between. This CDR3 has 15 residues. Germline CDR1 reads LNHNV; CDR2 reads YYDKDF (reference sequence). CDR3 sequence reads: CATSRPGSSWTEAFF. The CDR3 bases are TGTGCCACCAGCAGGCCAGGGTCTTCGTGGACTGAAGCTTTCTTT.

The chain uses TRBV6-1 and TRBJ1-1, with TRBD1 matching 7 bases. J gave up 4 bases and V 2 bases, and 13 bases lay outside the gene matches. There are 17 residues in the CDR3. The germline V gene encodes CDR1 MNHNS and CDR2 SASEGT. The CDR3 loop is CASSEIWGTGVGTEAFF. CDR3 nucleotides: TGTGCCAGCAGTGAAATCTGGGGAACAGGGGTGGGCACTGAAGCTTTCTTT.

The rearrangement links TRBV10-3 to TRBJ2-2; 12 bases line up with TRBD1. The CDR3 totals 15 residues. V dropped 3 bases and J dropped 6; count of bases not matched to a gene: 2. CDR1 is ENHRY and CDR2 is SYGVKD in the germline V gene. The CDR3 is CAISDRDRGPGELFF. DNA of the CDR3: TGTGCCATCAGTGACCGGGACAGGGGGCCCGGGGAGCTGTTTTTT.

This clone has a single count. The CDR3 sequence is CASSFGLAGVREETQYF. As DNA, the CDR3 is TGTGCCAGCAGCTTCGGATTAGCGGGAGTAAGGGAAGAGACCCAGTACTTC. This rearrangement joins TRBV7-9 to TRBJ2-5, with 9 bases identical to TRBD2. V lost 3 bases to trimming and J lost 3 bases; unmatched junction nucleotides: 11. This CDR3 region has 17 residues. Germline CDR1 reads SEHNR; CDR2 reads FQNEAQ (reference sequence).

This clone has only one observation. The chain carries TRBV5-1 and TRBJ2-5; D gene uncertain. Germline CDR1 and CDR2: SGHRS and YFSETQ. The V gene lost 0 bases and the J gene lost 1 base, with 4 bases spanning the gap. CDR3 size: 13 residues. CDR3 sequence (DNA): TGCGCCAGCAGCTTGGGCAGCCAAGAGACCCAGTACTTC. This translates into CASSLGSQETQYF.

This clone has just one count. The chain links TRBV11-2 to TRBJ2-3; D might be TRBD2 (6 bases). V was pared by 5 bases and J by 8 bases, with 14 bases between. Germline CDR1 reads SGHAT; CDR2 reads FQNNGV. This CDR3 comprises 13 residues. The CDR3 DNA reads TGTGCCAGCAGCCCGGGGACTCCTGGTACGCAGTATTTT. It is translated as CASSPGTPGTQYF.

This chain joins TRBV2 and TRBJ2-7; 7 nucleotides match TRBD1. The CDR3 is 15 residues long. V lost 7 bases, J lost 3 bases, and 12 bases stayed unmatched. The germline V gene encodes CDR1 SNHLY and CDR2 FYNNEI. CDR3 bases: TGTGCCAGCACCCAAACGACAGGGAAAAACTACGAGCAGTACTTC. Translated: CASTQTTGKNYEQYF.

This chain connects TRBV9 to TRBJ2-3; 13 nucleotides line up with TRBD2. V shed 3 bases, J shed 5 bases, and the junction held 6 bases outside the gene matches. CDR3 size: 16 residues. The V gene's germline CDR1 is SGDLS and CDR2 YYNGEE. In DNA, the CDR3 is TGTGCCAGCAGCGGAAGACTAGCGGGAGGATTAGATACGCAGTATTTT. As protein: CASSGRLAGGLDTQYF.

The gene calls are TRBV9 and TRBJ1-2, with a possible D match to TRBD1 (5 bases). The CDR3 is 15 amino acids. The germline gives CDR1 SGDLS, CDR2 YYNGEE. Trimming removed 4 bases at V and 0 bases at J, with 13 bases between. The CDR3 DNA reads as TGTGCCAGCAGCACCCGGACACAGTCTAACTATGGCTACACCTTC. It is translated as CASSTRTQSNYGYTF.

The gene calls are TRBV5-1 and TRBJ1-1, with D perhaps TRBD1 (6 bases). CDR1 is SGHRS and CDR2 is YFSETQ in the germline V gene. Between the trimmed V and J ends, which lost 2 bases and 0 bases, there was a span of 8 bases. CDR3 length: 14 amino acids. DNA for the CDR3: TGCGCCAGCAGCTTTACAGGGCTGAACACTGAAGCTTTCTTT. This translates into CASSFTGLNTEAFF.

This rearrangement joins TRBV10-3 to TRBJ1-2, with TRBD1 identical over 8 bases. The CDR3 has 14 residues. The germline V gene encodes CDR1 ENHRY and CDR2 SYGVKD. The junction had 8 bases not matched to a gene; V was cut back by 5 bases and J by 6 bases. CDR3 in amino acids: CAISSIHRGDGYTF. In DNA, the CDR3 is TGTGCCATCAGTTCTATTCACAGGGGGGATGGCTACACCTTC.

V is TRBV5-1 and J is TRBJ2-1; unclear D gene. The length of the CDR3 is 15 residues. Deletions cut 0 bases from V and 0 bases from J, with 7 bases between. Germline loops: CDR1 SGHRS, CDR2 YFSETQ. The CDR3 nucleotides read TGCGCCAGCAGCTTGGAGTTCAGCTCCTACAATGAGCAGTTCTTC. Translation gives CASSLEFSSYNEQFF. The full variable domain, in which reference TRBV5-1 and TRBJ2-1 provide the parts outside the CDR3, is KAGVTQTPRYLIKTRGQQVTLSCSPISGHRSVSWYQQTPGQGLQFLFEYFSETQRNKGNFPGRFSGRQFSNSRSEMNVSTLELGDSALYLCASSLEFSSYNEQFFGPGTRLTVL.

The rearrangement uses TRBV28 and TRBJ2-6; weak D call: TRBD1 (5 bases). CDR1 MDHEN and CDR2 SYDVKM come from the germline V gene. V lost 5 bases and J lost 0, with 14 bases in between. The CDR3 has 17 amino acids. The CDR3 coding sequence is TGTGCCAGCAGTGACAGAGGATTATTCTCTGGGGCCAACGTCCTGACTTTC. Translated, it gives CASSDRGLFSGANVLTF.